This TCR beta chain derives from a study of shared clonotypes between healthy human individuals. On the study more broadly: The donors, two women and a few men, were aged 18 to 49.

The V gene lost 3 bases and the J gene lost 0 bases, with 12 bases spanning the gap. The CDR3 length is 16 residues. CDR1 is SGHTA and CDR2 is FQGTGA in the germline V gene. CD45RO-negative cells were positively selected for CCR7, leaving out terminally differentiated effector memory CD45RA+ cells. Donors were healthy HIV-negative adults without recently reported acute infections or vaccinations. The sample holds a few counts of this clone. Tens of thousands of T cell genomes, or roughly 180 ng DNA, went into the sorted-subset replicate PCRs. Clones were read by immunoSEQ multiplex PCR, and TCRdb kept only the in-frame ones, dropping some. The sample holds about 610,000 clones, 95% to 96% seen once.

This TCR derives from a woman aged 25 to 39 in good health. The chain joins TRBV7-3 to TRBJ1-5; D is unclear. Material for sequencing was naive CD8+ T cells sorted from blood. The CDR3 nucleotides read TGTGCCAGCAGCTTGGTGGGCGTTAATAGCAATCAGCCCCAGCATTTT. Translating it yields CASSLVGVNSNQPQHF.